This record looks at one T cell receptor beta chain sequence and its context. Its specificity is not known. The germline CDR1 and CDR2 sequences are WNHNN and SYGVQD (reference sequence). The CDR3 length is 13 residues. These data originate in a study of CXCR3-negative and CXCR3-positive naive CD8 T cells. cDNA libraries for TRB were generated by 5' RACE incorporating UMI labels. TCRdb reprocessed the 5' RACE reads, keeping one entry per CDR3 protein, no DNA. The sample includes approximately 52,000 distinct CDR3 sequences. Findings and limits, study-wide: Comparison of naive CXCR3-negative and CXCR3-positive cells revealed similar TRBV-TRBJ usage, while memory cells differed. Between one naive subset and the other, surface CD5 was comparable, and TCR strength was inferred from TRB CDR3 properties. Both of the naive subsets showed about the same high diversity, but memory CD8+ cells had much less. CXCR3 expression partially decreased after cryopreservation; most assays used fresh PBMCs.

The TCR comes from a human donor in good health. Some clones in this sample may be carry-over from other donors' samples. Sequencing was done on a sample of memory CD8+ T cells from blood. J is TRBJ1-1 and V is TRBV10-1; the TRBD1 assignment by TCRdb is unverifiable without DNA. The CDR3 sequence: CASSERAGVEAFF.